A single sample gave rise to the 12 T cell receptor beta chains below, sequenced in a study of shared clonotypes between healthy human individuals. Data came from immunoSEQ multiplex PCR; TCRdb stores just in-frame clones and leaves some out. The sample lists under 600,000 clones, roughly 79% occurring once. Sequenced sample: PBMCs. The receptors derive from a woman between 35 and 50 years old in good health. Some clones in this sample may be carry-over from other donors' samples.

CDR3 loop: CASSEAGYSHQPQHF. DNA for the CDR3: TGCGCCAGCAGTGAGGCGGGGTATAGTCATCAGCCCCAGCATTTT. The chain employs TRBV10-2 and TRBJ1-5; D is ambiguous. V was cut by 2 bases and J by 5 bases, with 13 bases left in between. The CDR3 is 15 amino acids. Germline-derived CDR1 and CDR2 are WSHSY and SAAADI.

This chain's CDR3 is CASQRTRIDEKLFF. The CDR3 bases are TGTGCCAGTCAACGGACGAGGATTGATGAAAAACTGTTTTTT. This chain joins TRBV19 and TRBJ1-4; D is undetermined. There are 14 residues in the CDR3. Trimming stripped 8 bases from V and 6 bases from J, with 16 bases between. CDR1 LNHDA and CDR2 SQIVND come from the germline V gene (reference sequence).

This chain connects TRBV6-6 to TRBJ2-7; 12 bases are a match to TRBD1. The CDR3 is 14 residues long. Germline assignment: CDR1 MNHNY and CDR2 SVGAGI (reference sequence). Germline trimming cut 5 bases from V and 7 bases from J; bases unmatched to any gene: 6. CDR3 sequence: CASSKGQGAREQYF. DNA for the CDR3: TGTGCCAGCAGTAAGGGACAGGGGGCGCGGGAGCAGTACTTC.

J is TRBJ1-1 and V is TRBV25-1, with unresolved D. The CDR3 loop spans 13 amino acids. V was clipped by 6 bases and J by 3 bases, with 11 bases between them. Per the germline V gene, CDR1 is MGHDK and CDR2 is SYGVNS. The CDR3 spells CASRMTPYTEAFF. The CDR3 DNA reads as TGTGCCAGCAGGATGACACCCTACACTGAAGCTTTCTTT.

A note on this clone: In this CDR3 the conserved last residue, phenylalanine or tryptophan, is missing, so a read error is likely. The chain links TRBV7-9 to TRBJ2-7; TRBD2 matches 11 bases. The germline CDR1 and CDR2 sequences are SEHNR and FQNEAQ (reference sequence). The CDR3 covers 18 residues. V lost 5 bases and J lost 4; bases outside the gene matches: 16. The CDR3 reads CASSPRTSTSGKAYEQYS. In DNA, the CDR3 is TGTGCCAGCAGCCCTCGGACGTCGACTAGCGGGAAGGCTTACGAGCAGTACTCC.

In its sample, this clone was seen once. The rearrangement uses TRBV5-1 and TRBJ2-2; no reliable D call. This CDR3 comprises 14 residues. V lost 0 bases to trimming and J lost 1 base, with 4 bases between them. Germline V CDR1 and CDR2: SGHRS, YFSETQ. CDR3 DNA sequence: TGCGCCAGCAGCTTGGAAATGAACACCGGGGAGCTGTTTTTT. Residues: CASSLEMNTGELFF.

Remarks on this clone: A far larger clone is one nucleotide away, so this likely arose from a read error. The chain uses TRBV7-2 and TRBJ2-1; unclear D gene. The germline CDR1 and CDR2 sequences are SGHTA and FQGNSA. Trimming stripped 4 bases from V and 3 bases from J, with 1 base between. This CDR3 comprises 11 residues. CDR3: CASSYYNEQFF. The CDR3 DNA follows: TGTGCCAGCAGCTACTACAATGAGCAGTTCTTC.

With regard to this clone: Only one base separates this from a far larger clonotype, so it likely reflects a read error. As DNA, the CDR3 is TGTGCCAGCAGCCACGCCGTTTCTAACTATGGCCACACCTTC. Translation gives CASSHAVSNYGHTF. The J gene is TRBJ1-2, the V gene TRBV7-9, with D hard to call. The germline CDR1 and CDR2 sequences are SEHNR and FQNEAQ (reference sequence). The length of the CDR3 is 14 residues.

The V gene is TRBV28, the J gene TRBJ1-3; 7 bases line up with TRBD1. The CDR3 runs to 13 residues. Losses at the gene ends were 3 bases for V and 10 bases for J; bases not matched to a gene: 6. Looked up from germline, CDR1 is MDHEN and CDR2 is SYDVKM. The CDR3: CASSFPPRGTIYF. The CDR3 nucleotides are TGTGCCAGCAGTTTCCCTCCCAGGGGGACCATATATTTT.

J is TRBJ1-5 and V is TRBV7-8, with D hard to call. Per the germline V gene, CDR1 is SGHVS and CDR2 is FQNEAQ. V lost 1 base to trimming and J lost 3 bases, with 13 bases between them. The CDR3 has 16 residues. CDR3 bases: TGTGCCAGCAGCTTAGTGGGTCAGGCGATCAATCAGCCCCAGCATTTT. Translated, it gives CASSLVGQAINQPQHF. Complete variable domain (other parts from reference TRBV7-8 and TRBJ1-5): GAGVSQSPRYKVAKRGQDVALRCDPISGHVSLFWYQQALGQGPEFLTYFQNEAQLDKSGLPSDRFFAERPEGSVSTLKIQRTQQEDSAVYLCASSLVGQAINQPQHFGDGTRLSIL.

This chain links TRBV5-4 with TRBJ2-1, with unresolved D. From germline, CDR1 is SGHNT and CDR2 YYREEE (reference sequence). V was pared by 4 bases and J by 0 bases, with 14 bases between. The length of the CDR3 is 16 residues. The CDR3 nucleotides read TGTGCCAGCAGCCGAGACTCCTCGAGCTCCTACAATGAGCAGTTCTTC. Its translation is CASSRDSSSSYNEQFF.

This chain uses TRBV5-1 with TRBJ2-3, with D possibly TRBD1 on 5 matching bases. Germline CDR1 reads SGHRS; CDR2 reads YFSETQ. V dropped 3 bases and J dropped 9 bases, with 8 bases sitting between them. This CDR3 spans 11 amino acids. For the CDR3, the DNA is TGCGCCAGCAGCTCGGCAGGGACGCAGTATTTT. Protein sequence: CASSSAGTQYF. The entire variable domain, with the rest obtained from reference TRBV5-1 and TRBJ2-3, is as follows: KAGVTQTPRYLIKTRGQQVTLSCSPISGHRSVSWYQQTPGQGLQFLFEYFSETQRNKGNFPGRFSGRQFSNSRSEMNVSTLELGDSALYLCASSSAGTQYFGPGTRLTVL.